The sequence of this TCR beta chain was determined in a study of cytomegalovirus exposure and HLA in healthy donors (dated by TCRdb to between 2016 and 2019). A note on the overall study: According to an earlier analysis of 587 of the donors, about 180 million T cells yielded some 120 million unique TCR beta sequences and 250 to 350 Gb of sequence data. An early release that covered fewer than 750 HLA-typed donors contained around 300 gigabases of sequencing data and 70 million to 100 million unique TCR sequences. Among the approximately 400 genotyped donors, under 90% belonged to the genetic ancestry cluster associated with self-reported Caucasian donors. The study aimed to test whether cataloging public T cell receptors could reveal signatures of past pathogen exposure. Using immunosequencing, the study profiled T cell repertoires from around 680 subjects and related those repertoires to cytomegalovirus serostatus. Besides the first cohort of approximately 670 subjects, a separate validation cohort made up of around 120 different subjects was used. High-throughput TCR immunosequencing, statistical association of individual TCRs with disease status, and machine learning were combined to predict cytomegalovirus infection status. A later analysis re-analyzed previously published TCR beta repertoires from 660 or so donors and added high-resolution HLA genotyping to study TCR occurrence patterns. The later analysis used no new phenotypic data to find candidate immune exposures, relying instead on TCR beta sequences and their occurrence across donors. To decide whether each TCR beta V gene segment behaved as functional or pseudogenic, an earlier analysis of some 580 of the donors relied on high-throughput TCR beta sequencing. Donor age, sex, ethnicity and CMV serostatus were collected together with the repertoire data. In a later genetic analysis, genome-wide SNP genotypes for about three fifths of the 666 donors were used, and that subset was treated as a discovery cohort. All discovery cohort repertoires had been generated on a single sequencing platform. Both class I and class II loci were covered by HLA typing, at four-digit resolution. Typing coverage differed by locus: A, B, C, DRB1 and DQB1 were typed in about 629-640 donors, DQA1 in 500 to 550, DPA1 in some 600, and DPB1 in 472. Because of strong linkage in the cohort, five DR-DQ haplotypes were treated as single units for association and clustering. Among about 390 genotyped donors of the cohort, an average of roughly 240,000 unique TCR beta nucleotide sequences were sequenced per donor, roughly a sixth of them non-productive.

CDR3 length: 18 amino acids, cysteine to phenylalanine. Just CDR3 DNA is preserved here, 54 bases in frame from base 1. CDR1 SGDLS and CDR2 YYNGEE were looked up in the germline V gene. V and J lose 0 bases and 4 bases, and a span of 19 bases separates them. The cohort comprised fewer than 750 healthy bone marrow donors. At the time of sampling, every cohort member was nominally healthy, though immune exposures that went unrecorded were likely present. The donor was CMV seropositive and was included in the group of 300 or so seropositive cohort members. A peripheral blood sample was collected from each donor, and TCR beta sequencing was performed on peripheral blood mononuclear cells. Genomic DNA was extracted from the blood cell samples with the Qiagen DNeasy Blood Extraction Kit. Comment on this clone: Its antigen is currently not known. No clone much larger than this one lies a single base away; base qualities are absent.

Beyond this particular receptor, the publication reports: A cluster of highly shared sequence variants was judged likely to represent a technical artifact of the sequencing pipeline. According to a later genetic analysis, donors in an Asian-associated ancestry cluster had fewer N-insertions in productive TCRs than the approximately 710-donor mean. When HLA alleles, especially DR and DQ, strongly co-occurred, attributing TCR associations to individual alleles was difficult. A further reported finding was that TCR beta sequences accurately predicted the HLA-A and HLA-B alleles for most subjects in the first cohort. In a later analysis, HLA-associated TCR beta chains showed more clonal expansion and lower generation probabilities than non-associated chains that were equally common. A later analysis reported that several top co-occurrence clusters appeared linked to parvovirus B19, influenza, CMV and Epstein-Barr virus. Because some donors lacked HLA typing at each locus, the association tests relied only on the typed subset. According to a later analysis, most CMV-associated TCR beta chains appeared to be HLA-restricted, and the HLA associations seemed to be driven largely by CMV exposure. Some IMGT-functional V segments, including TRBV6-2 and TRBV6-3, could not be told apart with the 87-base-pair reads, so those segments were excluded. Most TCR sequences were seen in very few donors, while some public TCRs were found in many individuals. The study gave a list of more than 150 TCR beta chains associated with cytomegalovirus. The authors suggested that the approach could potentially be generalized to other disease states and immunological phenotypes. Because counts were too low, 15 or so rarely observed V segments, including chromosome 9 orphons, were excluded from the earlier analysis of 500 to 700 of the donors. The presence/absence analyses assumed that sequencing depth was roughly uniform across donors, and that assumption may not be true. A later analysis found that TCR association rates varied across HLA loci, with DRB1 alleles showing the most associated TCRs and HLA-C alleles the fewest. Correlated functional status among segregating V segments might reflect linkage disequilibrium, but an unknown experimental factor could not be ruled out. An association between a missense DCLRE1C variant and V-gene and J-gene trimming of TCR beta chains was found in a later genetic analysis and replicated in an independent cohort. The cohort was sequenced for TCR beta chains only, and without alpha or paired-chain data the features that could be detected were limited. A later analysis associated 16,951 TCR beta sequences with specific HLA alleles at a false discovery rate of 0.05. Immune exposure information for the cohort was limited to CMV serostatus. The classifier was reported to diagnose cytomegalovirus status with high specificity and sensitivity in both the original cohort and the validation cohort. A few of the identified cytomegalovirus-associated TCR beta chains were confirmed in vitro to be specific for cytomegalovirus antigens. In an earlier analysis of over 550 of the donors, most TCR beta V segments were observed in productive rearrangements about 90% or about 30% of the time, broadly matching IMGT annotations.

Libraries were constructed by the immunoSEQ multiplex PCR assay. For the multiplex PCR, a mixture combining 60 forward primers for TCR Vbeta segments and 13 reverse primers for TCR Jbeta segments was used. The CDR3 region of rearranged TCR beta genes was amplified from genomic DNA with a multiplex PCR assay. The Illumina HiSeq System was used to sequence the amplified TCR beta libraries as 87-base-pair reads. Turning to the authors' computational methods: Across the 500 to 750 repertoires, a later analysis counted 80 million or so unique TCR beta chains, about 10 million of which were shared by at least two donors. Raw reads were error-corrected and collapsed into unique sequences with a nearest-neighbor algorithm that merged closely related sequences to remove PCR and sequencing errors. CDR3 sequences were aligned to IMGT reference sequences to assign V, D and J gene segments. For a sequence to be retained, a match of at least six nucleotides was required to both a V gene segment and a J gene segment. A rearrangement counted as productive if the CDR3 had no stop codons and remained in frame with V and J, and every other rearrangement counted as non-productive. Following IMGT convention, CDR3 was defined as the stretch from the second conserved V-encoded cysteine to the conserved J-encoded phenylalanine. In an earlier analysis of roughly 610 of the donors, sequences lacking an unambiguous match to a single V gene segment were excluded. In an earlier analysis of some 590 of the donors, a V segment was called functional when productive rearrangements were above 56.7%, and segregating when the standard deviation between donors exceeded 5%. A statistical classification framework was built for diagnosing cytomegalovirus status from the catalog of TCR beta chain sequences. A later analysis assigned V and J genes by comparing TCR nucleotide sequences with IMGT/GENE-DB human TR gene sequences. In a later analysis, CDR3 sequences and most-parsimonious VDJ recombination scenarios were assigned using the TCRdist pipeline. In a later analysis, each TCR beta chain was defined by its CDR3 amino acid sequence together with its V-gene family, and reads without a unique V-gene family were excluded. In a later analysis, around 650 highly shared, low-generation-probability nucleotide sequences were removed to address suspected cross-contamination and a sequencing artifact. In a later analysis, a clonal expansion index for each public chain was calculated from normalized within-repertoire ranks of inferred template counts. In a later analysis, generation probabilities were computed using a VDJ recombination model fitted to out-of-frame rearrangements, and the results were checked against IGoR. Hypergeometric tests were used in a later analysis to score TCR-TCR, TCR-HLA and TCR-CMV co-occurrence, with a repertoire-size bias correction applied to the TCR pairs. A later analysis estimated false discovery rates by permuting HLA or CMV assignments 20 times. A later analysis grouped co-occurring TCRs with DBSCAN, adding TCRdist sequence similarity when clustering within HLA-allele-positive subsets. For co-occurrence clustering, repertoires with fewer than 30,000 or more than 120,000 public chains were excluded, along with several repertoires with anomalous nucleotide sharing. The immuneACCESS repertoire file appears here via TCRdb, limited to in-frame rearrangements. These files lack a portion of the clones; in checked studies, under half of the deficit traces to unresolved V genes, and the cause of the others is not known. Clonal size and the V and J genes are those of that table, whereas D and trimming came from the DNA. This sample has about 170,000 clones in its table, and around 78% of those were observed once. The ten biggest clones cover under 2.5% of the sample.

The sequence links TRBV9 to TRBJ2-2; tentative D gene TRBD2, with 6 bases matching. This receptor was taken from a woman aged 30 to 39 in good health and CMV-seropositive. Sample: PBMCs. CDR3 region: CASSVGWGLLRTTGELFF. The nucleotide sequence reads TGTGCCAGCAGCGTAGGATGGGGACTGCTGAGAACCACCGGGGAGCTGTTTTTT.